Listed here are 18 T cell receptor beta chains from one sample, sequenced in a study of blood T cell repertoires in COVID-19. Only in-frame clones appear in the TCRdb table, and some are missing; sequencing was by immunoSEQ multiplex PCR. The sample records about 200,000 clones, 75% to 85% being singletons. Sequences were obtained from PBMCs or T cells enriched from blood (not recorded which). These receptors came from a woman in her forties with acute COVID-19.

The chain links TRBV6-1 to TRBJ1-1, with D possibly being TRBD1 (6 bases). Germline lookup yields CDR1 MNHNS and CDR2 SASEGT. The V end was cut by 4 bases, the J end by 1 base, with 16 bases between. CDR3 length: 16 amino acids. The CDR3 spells CASSALQGLGNTEAFF. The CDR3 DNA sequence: TGTGCCAGCAGTGCCCTACAGGGATTAGGGAACACTGAAGCTTTCTTT.

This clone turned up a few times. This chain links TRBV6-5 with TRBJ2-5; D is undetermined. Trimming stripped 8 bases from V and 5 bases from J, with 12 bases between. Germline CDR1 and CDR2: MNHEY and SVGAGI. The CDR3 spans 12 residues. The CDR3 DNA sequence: TGTGCCAGCTTTACCGGGTCCGAGACCCAGTACTTC. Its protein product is CASFTGSETQYF.

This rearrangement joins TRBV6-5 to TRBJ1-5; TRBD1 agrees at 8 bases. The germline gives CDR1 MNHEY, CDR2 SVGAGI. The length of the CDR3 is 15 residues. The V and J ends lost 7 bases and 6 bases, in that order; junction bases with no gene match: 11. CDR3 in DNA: TGTGCCAGCACCAGAGGACAGGGTGAACGTCAGCCCCAGCATTTT. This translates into CASTRGQGERQPQHF.

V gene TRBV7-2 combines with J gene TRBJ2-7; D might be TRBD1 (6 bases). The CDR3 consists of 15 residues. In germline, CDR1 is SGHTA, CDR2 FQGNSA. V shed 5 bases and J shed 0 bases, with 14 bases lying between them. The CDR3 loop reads CASSPRQELSYEQYF. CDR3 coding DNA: TGTGCCAGCAGCCCTCGACAGGAGCTCTCCTACGAGCAGTACTTC.

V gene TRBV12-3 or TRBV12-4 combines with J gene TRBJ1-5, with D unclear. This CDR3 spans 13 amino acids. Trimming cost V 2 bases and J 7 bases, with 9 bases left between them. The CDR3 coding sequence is TGTGCCAGCAGTTTAAACCATGGCCAGCCCCAGCATTTT. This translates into CASSLNHGQPQHF.

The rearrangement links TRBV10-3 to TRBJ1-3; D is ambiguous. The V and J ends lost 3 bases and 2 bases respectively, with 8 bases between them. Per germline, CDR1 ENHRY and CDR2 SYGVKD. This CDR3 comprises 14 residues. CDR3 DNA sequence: TGTGCCATCAGTGATAAGGGAGCTGGAAACACCATATATTTT. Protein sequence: CAISDKGAGNTIYF.

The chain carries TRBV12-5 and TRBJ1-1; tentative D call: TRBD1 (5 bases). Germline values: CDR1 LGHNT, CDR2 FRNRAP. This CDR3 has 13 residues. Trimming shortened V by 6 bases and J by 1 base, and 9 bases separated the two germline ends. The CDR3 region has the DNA TGTGCTAGTGGGGAGACAGCGAACACTGAAGCTTTCTTT. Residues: CASGETANTEAFF.

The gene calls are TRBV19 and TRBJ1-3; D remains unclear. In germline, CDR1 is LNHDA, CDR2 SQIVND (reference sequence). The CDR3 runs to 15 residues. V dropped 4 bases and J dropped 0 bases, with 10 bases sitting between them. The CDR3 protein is CASSTYESSGNTIYF. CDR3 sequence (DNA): TGTGCCAGTAGTACCTATGAATCCTCTGGAAACACCATATATTTT.

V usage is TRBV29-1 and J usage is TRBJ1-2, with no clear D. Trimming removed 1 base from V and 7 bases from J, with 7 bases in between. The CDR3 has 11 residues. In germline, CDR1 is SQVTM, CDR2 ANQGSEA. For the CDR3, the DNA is TGCAGCGTTGAAGCGGGATCTGGCTACACCTTC. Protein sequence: CSVEAGSGYTF.

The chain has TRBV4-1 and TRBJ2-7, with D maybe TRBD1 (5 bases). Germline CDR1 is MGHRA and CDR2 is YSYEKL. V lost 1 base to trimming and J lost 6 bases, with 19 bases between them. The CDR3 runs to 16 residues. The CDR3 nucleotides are TGCGCCAGCAGCCAAGGCCAGGGAACTAAAGTAGGCGAGCAGTACTTC. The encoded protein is CASSQGQGTKVGEQYF.

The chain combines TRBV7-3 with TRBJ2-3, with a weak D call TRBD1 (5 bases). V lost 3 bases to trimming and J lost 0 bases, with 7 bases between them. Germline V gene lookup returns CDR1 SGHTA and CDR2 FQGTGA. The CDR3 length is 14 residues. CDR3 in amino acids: CASSFDRSTDTQYF. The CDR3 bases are TGTGCCAGCAGCTTCGACAGAAGCACAGATACGCAGTATTTT.

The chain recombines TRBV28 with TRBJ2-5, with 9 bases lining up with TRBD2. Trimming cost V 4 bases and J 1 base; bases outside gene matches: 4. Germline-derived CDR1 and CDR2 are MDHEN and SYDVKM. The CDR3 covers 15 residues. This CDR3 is CASSSRLAVQETQYF. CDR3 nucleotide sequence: TGTGCCAGCAGTTCCCGACTAGCGGTCCAAGAGACCCAGTACTTC.

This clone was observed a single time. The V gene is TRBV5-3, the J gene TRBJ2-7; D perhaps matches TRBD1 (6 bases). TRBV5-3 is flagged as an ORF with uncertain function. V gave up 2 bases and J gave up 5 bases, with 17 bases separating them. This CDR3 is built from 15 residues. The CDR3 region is CARSFRCTGLHEQYF. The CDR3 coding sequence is TGTGCCAGAAGCTTTAGATGTACAGGGCTCCACGAGCAGTACTTC.

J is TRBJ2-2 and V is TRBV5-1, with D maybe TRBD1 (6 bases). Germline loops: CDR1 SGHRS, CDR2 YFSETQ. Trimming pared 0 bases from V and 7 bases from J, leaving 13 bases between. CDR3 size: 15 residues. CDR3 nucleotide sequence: TGCGCCAGCAGCTTGGCCCGGCCAGGGGACGGGGAGCTGTTTTTT. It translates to CASSLARPGDGELFF.

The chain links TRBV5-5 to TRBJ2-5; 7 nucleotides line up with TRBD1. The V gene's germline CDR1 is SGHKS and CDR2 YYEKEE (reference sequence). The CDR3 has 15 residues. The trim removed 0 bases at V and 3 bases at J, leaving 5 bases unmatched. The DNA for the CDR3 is TGTGCCAGCAGCTTGGGAGGGGACAGAGAAGAGACCCAGTACTTC. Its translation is CASSLGGDREETQYF.

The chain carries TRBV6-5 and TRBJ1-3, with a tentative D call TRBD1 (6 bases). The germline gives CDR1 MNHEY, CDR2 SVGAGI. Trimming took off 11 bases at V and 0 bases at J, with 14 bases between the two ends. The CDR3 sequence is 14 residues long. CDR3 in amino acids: CAGGQSSSGNTIYF. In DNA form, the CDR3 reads TGTGCCGGTGGACAGTCAAGCTCTGGAAACACCATATATTTT.

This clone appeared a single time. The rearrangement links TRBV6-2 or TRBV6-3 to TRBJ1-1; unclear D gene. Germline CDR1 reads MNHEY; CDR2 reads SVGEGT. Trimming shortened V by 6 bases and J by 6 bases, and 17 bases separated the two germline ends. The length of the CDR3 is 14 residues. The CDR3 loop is CASSQPSNIAEAFF. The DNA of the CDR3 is TGTGCCAGCAGCCAGCCCTCAAATATTGCTGAAGCTTTCTTT.

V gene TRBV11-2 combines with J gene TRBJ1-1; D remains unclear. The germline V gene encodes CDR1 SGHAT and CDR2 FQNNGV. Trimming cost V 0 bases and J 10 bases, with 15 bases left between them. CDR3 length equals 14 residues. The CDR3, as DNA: TGTGCCAGCAGCTTAGATTCCCGTCGGGAGGGAGCTTTCTTT. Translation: CASSLDSRREGAFF.